Below, 14 T cell receptor beta chains from the same sample are listed, as sequenced in a study of blood T cell repertoires in COVID-19. Sequenced by immunoSEQ multiplex PCR; TCRdb stores in-frame clones only, minus some. Of about 140,000 clones in the sample, around 88% were seen once. Sequencing was performed on peripheral blood. The receptors were gathered from a woman between 55 and 75 years old with acute or convalescent COVID-19.

The V gene is TRBV19, the J gene TRBJ2-7, with D tentatively TRBD1 (5 bases). The V end was cut by 2 bases, the J end by 1 base, with 9 bases between. Looked up from germline, CDR1 is LNHDA and CDR2 is SQIVND (reference sequence). This CDR3 contains 14 residues. CDR3 amino acids: CASSIQTASYEQYF. The CDR3 DNA follows: TGTGCCAGTAGTATACAGACAGCTTCCTACGAGCAGTACTTC.

The chain recombines TRBV30 with TRBJ1-2, with 8 nucleotides matching TRBD1. Trimming removed 3 bases from V and 8 bases from J; junction bases left unmatched: 8. Per the germline V gene, CDR1 is GTSNPN and CDR2 is SVGIG (reference sequence). The CDR3 loop spans 13 amino acids. This CDR3 is CAWSRGPAWGYTF. In nucleotides, the CDR3 is TGTGCCTGGAGCAGGGGGCCGGCTTGGGGCTACACCTTC.

The chain employs TRBV5-1 and TRBJ1-2, with 8 bases aligning to TRBD1. The ends lost 4 bases at V and 5 bases at J; junction bases unmatched: 7. The CDR3 consists of 14 residues. Germline CDR1 SGHRS, CDR2 YFSETQ. The CDR3: CASSAGTGLYGYTF. Written as DNA, the CDR3 is TGCGCCAGCAGCGCCGGGACAGGCCTTTATGGCTACACCTTC.

The chain is built from TRBV30 and TRBJ2-7, with a tentative D call TRBD1 (6 bases). The CDR3 consists of 13 residues. V was trimmed by 3 bases and J by 3 bases, leaving 12 bases between them. Germline V gene sequence: CDR1 GTSNPN, CDR2 SVGIG (reference sequence). CDR3: CAWSQRQDYEQYF. The CDR3 DNA follows: TGTGCCTGGAGCCAAAGACAGGACTACGAGCAGTACTTC.

V is TRBV12-3 or TRBV12-4 and J is TRBJ1-1; possible D gene TRBD1, 5 bases. Trimming stripped 4 bases from V and 2 bases from J, with 8 bases between. CDR3 size: 13 residues. CDR3 sequence reads: CASSWGENTEAFF. DNA of the CDR3: TGTGCCAGCAGTTGGGGGGAAAACACTGAAGCTTTCTTT.

A few counts support this clone. J is TRBJ1-2 and V is TRBV28; 9 nucleotides align to TRBD1. In germline, CDR1 is MDHEN, CDR2 SYDVKM. V lost 5 bases and J lost 7; bases outside the gene matches: 8. The CDR3 covers 14 residues. CDR3 sequence reads: CASSPGQGTGGYTF. The CDR3 nucleotides are TGTGCCAGCAGTCCCGGACAGGGGACGGGTGGCTACACCTTC.

The V gene is TRBV11-1, the J gene TRBJ2-2; no definite D call. V dropped 6 bases and J dropped 7 bases, with 12 bases sitting between them. There are 13 residues in the CDR3. From germline, CDR1 is SGHAT and CDR2 FQDESV (reference sequence). The CDR3 DNA reads as TGTGCCAGCAGTCCCCGGGTTGACGGGGAGCTGTTTTTT. Its translation is CASSPRVDGELFF.

The V call is TRBV5-5, the J call TRBJ1-5; 7 bases map to TRBD1. The V gene end was trimmed by 0 bases and the J gene end by 10 bases; junction bases not matched to a gene: 10. The CDR3 is 15 residues long. Germline V lookup: CDR1 SGHKS, CDR2 YYEKEE (reference sequence). The CDR3 loop reads CASSLDGRGMDPQHF. The CDR3, as DNA: TGTGCCAGCAGCTTGGACGGCAGGGGGATGGACCCCCAGCATTTT.

The chain couples TRBV9 to TRBJ2-1, with D perhaps matching TRBD1 (6 bases). CDR1 is SGDLS and CDR2 is YYNGEE in the germline V gene. CDR3 length: 16 residues. The V end lost 2 bases, the J end lost 5 bases, and 17 bases lay between the germline ends. CDR3 DNA: TGTGCCAGCAGCGTTCCCCTCCAGGGGCGACACAATGAGCAGTTCTTC. It encodes CASSVPLQGRHNEQFF.

This chain uses TRBV6-2 or TRBV6-3 with TRBJ1-1; D remains ambiguous. Trimming pared 4 bases from V and 2 bases from J, leaving 8 bases between. There are 13 residues in the CDR3. In germline, CDR1 is MNHEY, CDR2 SVGEGT. The CDR3 loop reads CASSFQENTEAFF. Here the CDR3 DNA reads TGTGCCAGCAGTTTTCAGGAAAACACTGAAGCTTTCTTT.

Only one count was recorded for this clone. The chain has TRBV28 and TRBJ2-2; a possible D gene is TRBD1 (6 bases). Germline V CDR1 and CDR2: MDHEN, SYDVKM. This CDR3 spans 15 amino acids. V was cut by 5 bases and J by 1 base, with 11 bases left in between. In DNA form, the CDR3 reads TGTGCCAGCAGTCCATGGACAGAGAACACCGGGGAGCTGTTTTTT. Its protein is CASSPWTENTGELFF.

The J gene is TRBJ1-6, the V gene TRBV6-5; 8 bases line up with TRBD1. Trimming removed 2 bases from V and 10 bases from J; junction bases left unmatched: 10. The length of the CDR3 is 16 residues. The germline V gene encodes CDR1 MNHEY and CDR2 SVGAGI. The CDR3 protein is CASSYTGQGIVSPLHF. The CDR3 bases are TGTGCCAGCAGTTACACCGGACAGGGAATTGTCTCACCCCTCCACTTT.

The rearrangement joins TRBV11-2 to TRBJ1-4, with a possible D match to TRBD1 (5 bases). CDR3 length: 14 amino acids. The V and J ends lost 3 bases and 5 bases respectively, with 10 bases between them. The germline V gene encodes CDR1 SGHAT and CDR2 FQNNGV. CDR3 protein: CASSLPGLNEKLFF. The CDR3 nucleotides read TGTGCCAGCAGCTTGCCAGGGTTAAATGAAAAACTGTTTTTT.

The rearrangement joins TRBV4-3 to TRBJ1-4, with D unclear. V was pared by 0 bases and J by 3 bases, with 11 bases between. This CDR3 has 16 amino acids. Germline values: CDR1 LGHNA, CDR2 YSLEER. The CDR3: CASSQDPRGPNEKLFF. The CDR3 region has the DNA TGCGCCAGCAGCCAAGATCCTCGCGGGCCTAATGAAAAACTGTTTTTT.